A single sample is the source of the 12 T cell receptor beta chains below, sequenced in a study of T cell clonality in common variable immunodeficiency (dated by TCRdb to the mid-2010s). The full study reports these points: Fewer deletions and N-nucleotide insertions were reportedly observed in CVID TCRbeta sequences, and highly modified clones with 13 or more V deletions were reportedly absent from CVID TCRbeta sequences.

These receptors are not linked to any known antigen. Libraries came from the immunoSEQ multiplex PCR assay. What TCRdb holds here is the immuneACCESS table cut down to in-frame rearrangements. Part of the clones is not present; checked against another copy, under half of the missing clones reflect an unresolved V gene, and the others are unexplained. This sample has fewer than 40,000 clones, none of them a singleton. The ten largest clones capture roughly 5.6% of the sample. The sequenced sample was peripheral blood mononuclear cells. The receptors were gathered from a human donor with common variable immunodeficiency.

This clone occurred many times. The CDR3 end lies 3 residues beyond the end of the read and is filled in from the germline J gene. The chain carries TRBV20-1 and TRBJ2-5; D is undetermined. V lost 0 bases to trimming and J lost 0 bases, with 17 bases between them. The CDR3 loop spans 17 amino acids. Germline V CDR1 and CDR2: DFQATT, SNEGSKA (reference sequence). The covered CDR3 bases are TGCAGTGCTAGAGAAATTGCCACAGTTCGGTACCAAGAGACC. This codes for CSAREIATVRYQET. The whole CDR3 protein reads CSAREIATVRYQETQYF.

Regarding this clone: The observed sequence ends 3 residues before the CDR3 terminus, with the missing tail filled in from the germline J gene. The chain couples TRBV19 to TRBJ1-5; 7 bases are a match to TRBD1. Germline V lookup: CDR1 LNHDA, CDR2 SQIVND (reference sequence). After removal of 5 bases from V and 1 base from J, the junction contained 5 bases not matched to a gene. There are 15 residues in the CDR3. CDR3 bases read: TGTGCCAGTAGTCGACAGGGAGGGAGCAATCAGCCC. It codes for CASSRQGGSNQP. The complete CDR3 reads CASSRQGGSNQPQHF.

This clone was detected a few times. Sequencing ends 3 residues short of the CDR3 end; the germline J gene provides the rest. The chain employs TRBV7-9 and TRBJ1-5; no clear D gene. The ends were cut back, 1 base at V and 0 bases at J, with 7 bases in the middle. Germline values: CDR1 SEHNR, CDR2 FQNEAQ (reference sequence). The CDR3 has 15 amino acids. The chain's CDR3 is CASSLGTYSNQPQHF. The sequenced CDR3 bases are TGTGCCAGCAGCTTAGGAACCTATAGCAATCAGCCC.

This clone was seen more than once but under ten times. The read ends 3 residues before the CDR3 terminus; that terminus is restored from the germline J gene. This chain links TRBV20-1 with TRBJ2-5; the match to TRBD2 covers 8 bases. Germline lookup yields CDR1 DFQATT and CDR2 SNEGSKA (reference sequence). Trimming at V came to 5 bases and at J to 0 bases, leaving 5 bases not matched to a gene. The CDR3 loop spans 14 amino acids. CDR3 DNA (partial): TGCAGTGCTCAGAATAGCGGGGACCAAGAGACC. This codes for CSAQNSGDQET. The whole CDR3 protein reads CSAQNSGDQETQYF.

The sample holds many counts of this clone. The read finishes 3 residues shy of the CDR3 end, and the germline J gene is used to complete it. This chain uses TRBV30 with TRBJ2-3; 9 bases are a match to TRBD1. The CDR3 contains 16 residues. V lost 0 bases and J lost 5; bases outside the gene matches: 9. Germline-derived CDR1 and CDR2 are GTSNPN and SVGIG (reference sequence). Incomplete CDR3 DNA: TGTGCCTGGAGTGTACTACAGGGGGCGCTTTTAGATACG. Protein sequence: CAWSVLQGALLDT. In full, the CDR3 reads CAWSVLQGALLDTQYF.

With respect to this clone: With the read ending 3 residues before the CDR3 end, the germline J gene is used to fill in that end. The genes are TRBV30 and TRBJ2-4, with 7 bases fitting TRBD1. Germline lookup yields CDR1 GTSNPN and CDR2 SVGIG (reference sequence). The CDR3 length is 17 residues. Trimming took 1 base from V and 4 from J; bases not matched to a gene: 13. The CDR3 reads CAWSARRDRDSKNIQYF. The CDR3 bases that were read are TGTGCCTGGAGTGCGAGAAGAGACCGGGACAGTAAAAACATT.

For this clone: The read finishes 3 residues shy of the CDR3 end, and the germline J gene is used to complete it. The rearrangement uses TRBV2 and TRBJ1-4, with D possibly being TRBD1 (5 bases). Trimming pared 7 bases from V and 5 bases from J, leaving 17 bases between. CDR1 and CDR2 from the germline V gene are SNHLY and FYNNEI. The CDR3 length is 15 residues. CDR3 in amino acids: CASTESRGVNEKLFF. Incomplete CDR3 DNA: TGTGCCAGCACCGAAAGTAGGGGCGTGAATGAAAAA. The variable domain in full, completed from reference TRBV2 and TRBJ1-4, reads EPEVTQTPSHQVTQMGQEVILRCVPISNHLYFYWYRQILGQKVEFLVSFYNNEISEKSEIFDDQFSVERPDGSNFTLKIRSTKLEDSAMYFCASTESRGVNEKLFFGSGTQLSVL.

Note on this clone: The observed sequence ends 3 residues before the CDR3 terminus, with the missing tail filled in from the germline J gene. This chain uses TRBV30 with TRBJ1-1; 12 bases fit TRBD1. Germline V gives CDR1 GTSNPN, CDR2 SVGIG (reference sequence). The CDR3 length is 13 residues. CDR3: CAWVRDRGQEAFF. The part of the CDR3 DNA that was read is TGTGCCTGGGTTCGGGACAGGGGGCAAGAA. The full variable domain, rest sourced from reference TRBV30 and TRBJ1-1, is SQTIHQWPATLVQPVGSPLSLECTVEGTSNPNLYWYRQAAGRGLQLLFYSVGIGQISSEVPQNLSASRPQDRQFILSSKKLLLSDSGFYLCAWVRDRGQEAFFGQGTRLTVV.

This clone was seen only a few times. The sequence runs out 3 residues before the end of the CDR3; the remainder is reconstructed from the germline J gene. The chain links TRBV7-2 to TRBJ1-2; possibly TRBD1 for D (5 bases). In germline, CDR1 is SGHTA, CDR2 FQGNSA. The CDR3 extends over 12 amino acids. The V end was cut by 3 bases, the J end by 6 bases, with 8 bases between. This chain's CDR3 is CASSFKGDGYTF. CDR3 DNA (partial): TGTGCCAGCAGCTTTAAAGGGGATGGC. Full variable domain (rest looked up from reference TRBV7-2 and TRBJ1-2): GAGVSQSPSNKVTEKGKDVELRCDPISGHTALYWYRQSLGQGLEFLIYFQGNSAPDKSGLPSDRFSAERTGGSVSTLTIQRTQQEDSAVYLCASSFKGDGYTFGSGTRLTVV.

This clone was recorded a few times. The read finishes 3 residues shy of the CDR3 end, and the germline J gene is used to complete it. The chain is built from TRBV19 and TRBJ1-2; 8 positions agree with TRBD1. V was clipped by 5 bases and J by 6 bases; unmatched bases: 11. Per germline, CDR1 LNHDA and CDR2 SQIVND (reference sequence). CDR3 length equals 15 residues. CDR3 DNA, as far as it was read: TGTGCCAGTAGTCCAGACCTCAGGGGGCGCAATGGC. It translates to CASSPDLRGRNG. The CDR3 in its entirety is CASSPDLRGRNGYTF. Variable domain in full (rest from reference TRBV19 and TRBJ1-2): DGGITQSPKYLFRKEGQNVTLSCEQNLNHDAMYWYRQDPGQGLRLIYYSQIVNDFQKGDIAEGYSVSREKKESFPLTVTSAQKNPTAFYLCASSPDLRGRNGYTFGSGTRLTVV.

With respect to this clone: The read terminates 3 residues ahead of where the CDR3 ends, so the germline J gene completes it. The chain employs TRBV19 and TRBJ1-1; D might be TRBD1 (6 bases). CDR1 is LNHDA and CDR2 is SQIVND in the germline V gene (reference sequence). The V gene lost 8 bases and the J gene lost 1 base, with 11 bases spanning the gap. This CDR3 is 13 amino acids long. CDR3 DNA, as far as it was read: TGTGCCAGTCGAAACAGGGAGAACACTGAA. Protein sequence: CASRNRENTE. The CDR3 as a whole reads CASRNRENTEAFF. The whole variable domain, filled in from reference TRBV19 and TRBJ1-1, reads DGGITQSPKYLFRKEGQNVTLSCEQNLNHDAMYWYRQDPGQGLRLIYYSQIVNDFQKGDIAEGYSVSREKKESFPLTVTSAQKNPTAFYLCASRNRENTEAFFGQGTRLTVV.

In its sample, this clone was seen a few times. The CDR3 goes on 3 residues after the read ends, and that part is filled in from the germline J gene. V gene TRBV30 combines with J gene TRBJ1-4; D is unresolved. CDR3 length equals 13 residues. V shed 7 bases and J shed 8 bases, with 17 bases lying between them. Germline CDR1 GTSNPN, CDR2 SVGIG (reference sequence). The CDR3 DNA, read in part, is TGTGCCTACCAAGGGAGGGCGGGGGAAAAA. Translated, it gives CAYQGRAGEK. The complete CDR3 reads CAYQGRAGEKLFF.